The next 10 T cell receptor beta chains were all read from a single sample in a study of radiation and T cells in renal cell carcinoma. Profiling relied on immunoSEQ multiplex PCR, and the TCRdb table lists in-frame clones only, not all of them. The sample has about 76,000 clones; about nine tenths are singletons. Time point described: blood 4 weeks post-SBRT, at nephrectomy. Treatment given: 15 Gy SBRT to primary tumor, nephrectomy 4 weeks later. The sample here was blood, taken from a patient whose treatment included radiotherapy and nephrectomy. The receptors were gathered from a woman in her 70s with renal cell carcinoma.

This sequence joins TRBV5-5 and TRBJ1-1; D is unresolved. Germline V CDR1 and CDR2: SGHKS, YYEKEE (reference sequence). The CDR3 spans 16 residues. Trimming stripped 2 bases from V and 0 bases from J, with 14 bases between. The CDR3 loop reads CASSFERDFMNTEAFF. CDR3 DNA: TGTGCCAGCAGCTTTGAACGGGATTTTATGAACACTGAAGCTTTCTTT. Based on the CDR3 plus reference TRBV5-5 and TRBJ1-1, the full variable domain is DAGVTQSPTHLIKTRGQQVTLRCSPISGHKSVSWYQQVLGQGPQFIFQYYEKEERGRGNFPDRFSARQFPNYSSELNVNALLLGDSALYLCASSFERDFMNTEAFFGQGTRLTVV.

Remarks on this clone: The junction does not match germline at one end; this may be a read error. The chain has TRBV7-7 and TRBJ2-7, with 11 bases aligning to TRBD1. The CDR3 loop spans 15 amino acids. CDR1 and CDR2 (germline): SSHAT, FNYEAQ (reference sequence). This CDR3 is CASSLGGDRGYEQYF. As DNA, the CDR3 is TGTGCTAGCAGCTTAGGAGGGGACAGGGGGTACGAGCAGTACTTC.

As DNA, the CDR3 is TGCGCCAGCAGCTTGACCCCCCCCTCGAGGGGGGGCGCCTACAATGAGCAGTTCTTC. Its translation is CASSLTPPSRGGAYNEQFF. The V call is TRBV5-1, the J call TRBJ2-1; possible D gene TRBD2, 7 bases. CDR3 size: 19 residues. Deletions cut 1 base from V and 2 bases from J, with 22 bases between. Germline V gene lookup returns CDR1 SGHRS and CDR2 YFSETQ.

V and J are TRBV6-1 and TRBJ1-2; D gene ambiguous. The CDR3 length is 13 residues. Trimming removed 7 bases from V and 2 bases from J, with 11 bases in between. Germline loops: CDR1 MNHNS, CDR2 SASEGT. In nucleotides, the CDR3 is TGTGCCAGCAACCCCACGGGAAACTATGGCTACACCTTC. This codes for CASNPTGNYGYTF.

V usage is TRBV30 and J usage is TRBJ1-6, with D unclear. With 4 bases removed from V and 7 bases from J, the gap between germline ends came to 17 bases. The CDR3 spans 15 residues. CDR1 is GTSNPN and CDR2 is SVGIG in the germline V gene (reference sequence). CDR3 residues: CAWTLMTTGNSPLHF. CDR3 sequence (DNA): TGTGCCTGGACCCTCATGACAACGGGGAATTCACCCCTCCACTTT.

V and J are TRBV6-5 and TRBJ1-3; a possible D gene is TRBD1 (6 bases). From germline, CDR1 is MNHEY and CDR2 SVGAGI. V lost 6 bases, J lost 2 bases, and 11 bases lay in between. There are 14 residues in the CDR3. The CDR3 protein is CASRNGGTGNTIYF. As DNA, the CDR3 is TGTGCCAGCAGAAACGGGGGCACTGGAAACACCATATATTTT.

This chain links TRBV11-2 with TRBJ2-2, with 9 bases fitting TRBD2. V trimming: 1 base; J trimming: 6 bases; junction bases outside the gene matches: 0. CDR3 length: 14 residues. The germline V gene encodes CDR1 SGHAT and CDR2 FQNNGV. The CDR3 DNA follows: TGTGCCAGCAGCTTAGTAGCGGGGGCCGGGGAGCTGTTTTTT. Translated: CASSLVAGAGELFF.

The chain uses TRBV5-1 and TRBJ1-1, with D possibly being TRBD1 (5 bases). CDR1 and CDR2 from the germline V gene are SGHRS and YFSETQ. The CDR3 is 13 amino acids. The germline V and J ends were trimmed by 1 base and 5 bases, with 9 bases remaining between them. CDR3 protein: CASSLQGLTEAFF. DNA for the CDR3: TGCGCCAGCAGCTTGCAGGGTCTGACTGAAGCTTTCTTT.

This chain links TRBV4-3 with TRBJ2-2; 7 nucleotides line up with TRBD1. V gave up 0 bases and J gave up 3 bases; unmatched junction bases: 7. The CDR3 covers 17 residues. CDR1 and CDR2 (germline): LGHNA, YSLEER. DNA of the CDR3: TGCGCCAGCAGCCAAGATAGGGGGCTAGAGTACACCGGGGAGCTGTTTTTT. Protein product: CASSQDRGLEYTGELFF.

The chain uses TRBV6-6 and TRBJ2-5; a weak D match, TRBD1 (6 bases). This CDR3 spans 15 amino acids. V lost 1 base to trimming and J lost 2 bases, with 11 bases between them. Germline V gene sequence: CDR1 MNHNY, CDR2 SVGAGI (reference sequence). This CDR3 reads CASSYYRTAQETQYF. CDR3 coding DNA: TGTGCCAGCAGTTACTATAGGACAGCGCAAGAGACCCAGTACTTC.